This T cell receptor beta chain is from a study of Ad26.COV2.S vaccination and SARS-CoV-2 variants. This CDR3 has 13 residues. V lost 6 bases, J lost 9 bases, and 7 bases stayed unmatched. Germline CDR1 is MNHEY and CDR2 is SVGAGI. Treatment specified: roughly 18 received Ad26.COV2.S at low or high dose, single or two shots; several received placebo; per-sample allocation not given. After the first vaccine or placebo injection, samples were drawn on day 63. Data came from immunoSEQ multiplex PCR; TCRdb stores just in-frame clones and leaves some out. This table holds about 350,000 clones, approximately 90% found once.

The chain employs TRBV6-5 and TRBJ1-5, with TRBD1 identical over 8 bases. The sample consisted of peripheral blood, taken in a trial of Ad26.COV2.S vaccine versus placebo. The TCR comes from a person aged 18-65 years who received the Ad26.COV2.S COVID-19 vaccine or a placebo. The CDR3 bases are TGTGCCAGCAGCCCGGACAGGGCAGGGCCCCAGCATTTT. Translating gives CASSPDRAGPQHF.